The 11 T cell receptor beta chains listed next were all sequenced from one sample in a study of liver allograft versus peripheral blood T cells. Study overall: Transplanted-liver and recipient peripheral blood T cell receptor repertoires were compared.

TCRdb reprocessed the reads with MiXCR, giving one entry per CDR3 protein. The repertoire includes a few thousand distinct CDR3 sequences, roughly 17% of them detected once, and 6.1% sits in the top ten. These receptors were taken from a human patient who had a liver transplant. A subset of T cells may come from the graft donor.

This sequence joins TRBV7-3 and TRBJ2-1, with 8 bases aligning to TRBD1. Germline loops: CDR1 SGHTA, CDR2 FQGTGA. The CDR3 sequence is 13 residues long. V was pared by 5 bases and J by 9 bases, with 6 bases of the junction left unmatched. In DNA form, the CDR3 reads TGTGCCAGCAGCACCGACAGGGGCGGTGAGCAGTTCTTC. This sequence encodes CASSTDRGGEQFF.

By share, this clonotype ranks as medium-sized (0.01 to 0.1%). As DNA, the CDR3 is TGCAGTGCCCCGACTGAGAACACCGGGGAGCTGTTTTTT. Amino acid sequence: CSAPTENTGELFF. The chain links TRBV20-1 to TRBJ2-2, with D uncertain. This CDR3 contains 13 residues. Germline V gene lookup returns CDR1 DFQATT and CDR2 SNEGSKA (reference sequence). With 6 bases removed from V and 1 base from J, the gap between germline ends came to 9 bases.

Remarks on this clonotype: Being one base from a much bigger clone, this may be a read error. V gene TRBV19 combines with J gene TRBJ2-7, with D hard to call. Germline values: CDR1 LNHDA, CDR2 SQIVND (reference sequence). The CDR3 contains 13 residues. Trimming took off 1 base at V and 7 bases at J, with 11 bases between the two ends. In nucleotides, the CDR3 is TGTGCCAGTAGTATAGCGGGTTTGTGGGAGCAGTACTTC. Translation gives CASSIAGLWEQYF. Full variable domain (missing parts from reference TRBV19 and TRBJ2-7): DGGITQSPKYLFRKEGQNVTLSCEQNLNHDAMYWYRQDPGQGLRLIYYSQIVNDFQKGDIAEGYSVSREKKESFPLTVTSAQKNPTAFYLCASSIAGLWEQYFGPGTRLTVT.

This clonotype is medium-sized (0.01 to 0.1%). V is TRBV20-1 and J is TRBJ1-2; 8 nucleotides match TRBD1. V shed 5 bases, J shed 6 bases, and the junction held 5 bases outside the gene matches. The germline CDR1 and CDR2 sequences are DFQATT and SNEGSKA (reference sequence). The CDR3 has 12 residues. As DNA, the CDR3 is TGCAGTGCTTCGACAGGGGAACATGGCTACACCTTC. Its translation is CSASTGEHGYTF.

By frequency in the sample, this clonotype is medium-sized. The chain has TRBV28 and TRBJ1-4; D possibly corresponds to TRBD1 (6 bases). With 1 base removed from V and 2 bases from J, the gap between germline ends came to 11 bases. CDR3 length: 16 residues. Germline values: CDR1 MDHEN, CDR2 SYDVKM. The CDR3 nucleotides read TGTGCCAGCAGTTTATACGGGGGCGCGACTAATGAAAAACTGTTTTTT. This gives the protein CASSLYGGATNEKLFF.

Note on this clonotype: The junction and the germline gene differ at one end; a read error may be behind it. The rearrangement links TRBV6-5 to TRBJ2-2, with 7 bases lining up with TRBD1. This CDR3 spans 15 amino acids. The V gene's germline CDR1 is MNHEY and CDR2 SVGAGI. CDR3 region: CASSEVRGNSGELFF. Here the CDR3 DNA reads TGTGCCAGCAGTGAGGTCAGGGGGAACTCCGGGGAGCTGTTTTTT.

V gene TRBV18 combines with J gene TRBJ2-4; 7 nucleotides align to TRBD1. The CDR3 runs 14 residues. Germline V gene lookup returns CDR1 KGHSH and CDR2 LQKENI. The V segment lost 3 bases and the J segment 6 bases; nucleotides outside the gene matches: 5. CDR3 sequence (DNA): TGTGCCAGCTCACCTTCCGGGACAGTAAACATTCAGTACTTC. This codes for CASSPSGTVNIQYF.

This clonotype counts as medium-sized. The rearrangement joins TRBV12-3 or TRBV12-4 to TRBJ1-2, with a possible D match to TRBD1 (6 bases). There are 13 residues in the CDR3. The germline V and J ends were trimmed by 6 bases and 8 bases, with 16 bases remaining between them. The CDR3 spells CASRMQQGDGYTF. CDR3 DNA: TGTGCCAGCAGAATGCAACAGGGAGACGGCTACACCTTC.

By frequency in the sample, this clonotype is medium-sized. This sequence joins TRBV7-9 and TRBJ2-2; 8 nucleotides match TRBD1. CDR1 is SEHNR, CDR2 FQNEAQ, per germline (reference sequence). This CDR3 is 13 amino acids long. V lost 6 bases to trimming and J lost 6 bases; unmatched junction nucleotides: 3. In DNA form, the CDR3 reads TGTGCCAGCAGTTTACAGGGGGCCGGGGAGCTGTTTTTT. Its translation: CASSLQGAGELFF.

This clonotype is categorized as medium-sized. This chain joins TRBV18 and TRBJ2-6, with unresolved D. This CDR3 has 16 residues. The germline V gene encodes CDR1 KGHSH and CDR2 LQKENI. Trimming stripped 6 bases from V and 0 bases from J, with 12 bases between. CDR3 coding DNA: TGTGCCAGCTCCCCGAACGGTCCCTCTGGGGCCAACGTCCTGACTTTC. Translating gives CASSPNGPSGANVLTF.

By sample fraction, this clonotype is medium-sized. The genes are TRBV6-1 and TRBJ2-6, with 7 bases matching TRBD1. The CDR3 loop spans 13 amino acids. Per the germline V gene, CDR1 is MNHNS and CDR2 is SASEGT. With 11 bases clipped from V and 1 base from J, the junction kept 2 bases outside the gene matches. CDR3 sequence reads: CAADRSGANVLTF. The CDR3, as DNA: TGTGCCGCGGACAGGTCTGGGGCCAACGTCCTGACTTTC.